This TCR beta chain was recovered during a study of cytomegalovirus exposure and HLA in healthy donors. Study-wide points: The study found most TCR sequences rare, yet found some public TCRs in many donors. One later analysis, an examination of the roughly 130 validation repertoires, found that first-cohort TCR clusters tended to co-occur in them.

Method: immunoSEQ multiplex PCR; TCRdb's copy keeps in-frame clones and lacks some. The top ten clones hold less than 3.5% of a sample with 150,000 to 200,000 clones, around nine tenths of them seen once. As to this clone: No antigen is known for it.

This receptor was taken from a man aged 18-30 years in good health and CMV-seropositive. The sample was PBMCs.

CDR3 residues: CASRDLAGGVGETQYF. The CDR3 DNA is TGTGCCAGCAGAGACCTAGCGGGAGGGGTGGGAGAGACCCAGTACTTC. The gene calls are TRBV2 and TRBJ2-5, with 12 bases that match TRBD2. There are 16 residues in the CDR3. Germline values: CDR1 SNHLY, CDR2 FYNNEI. J gave up 4 bases and V 6 bases, and 9 bases lay outside the gene matches.